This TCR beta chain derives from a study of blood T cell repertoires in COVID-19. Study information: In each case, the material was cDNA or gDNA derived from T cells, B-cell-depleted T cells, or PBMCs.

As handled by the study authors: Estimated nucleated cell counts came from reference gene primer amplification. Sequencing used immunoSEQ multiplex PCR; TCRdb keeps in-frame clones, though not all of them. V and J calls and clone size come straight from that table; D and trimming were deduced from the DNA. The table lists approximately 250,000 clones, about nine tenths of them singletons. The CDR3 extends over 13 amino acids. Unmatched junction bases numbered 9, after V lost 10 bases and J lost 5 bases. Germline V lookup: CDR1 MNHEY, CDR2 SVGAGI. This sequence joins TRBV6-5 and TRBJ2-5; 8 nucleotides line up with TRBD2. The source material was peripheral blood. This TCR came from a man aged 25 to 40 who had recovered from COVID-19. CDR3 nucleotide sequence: TGTGCCACCCGATTCGGGGGGGTCGAGACCCAGTACTTC. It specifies CATRFGGVETQYF.